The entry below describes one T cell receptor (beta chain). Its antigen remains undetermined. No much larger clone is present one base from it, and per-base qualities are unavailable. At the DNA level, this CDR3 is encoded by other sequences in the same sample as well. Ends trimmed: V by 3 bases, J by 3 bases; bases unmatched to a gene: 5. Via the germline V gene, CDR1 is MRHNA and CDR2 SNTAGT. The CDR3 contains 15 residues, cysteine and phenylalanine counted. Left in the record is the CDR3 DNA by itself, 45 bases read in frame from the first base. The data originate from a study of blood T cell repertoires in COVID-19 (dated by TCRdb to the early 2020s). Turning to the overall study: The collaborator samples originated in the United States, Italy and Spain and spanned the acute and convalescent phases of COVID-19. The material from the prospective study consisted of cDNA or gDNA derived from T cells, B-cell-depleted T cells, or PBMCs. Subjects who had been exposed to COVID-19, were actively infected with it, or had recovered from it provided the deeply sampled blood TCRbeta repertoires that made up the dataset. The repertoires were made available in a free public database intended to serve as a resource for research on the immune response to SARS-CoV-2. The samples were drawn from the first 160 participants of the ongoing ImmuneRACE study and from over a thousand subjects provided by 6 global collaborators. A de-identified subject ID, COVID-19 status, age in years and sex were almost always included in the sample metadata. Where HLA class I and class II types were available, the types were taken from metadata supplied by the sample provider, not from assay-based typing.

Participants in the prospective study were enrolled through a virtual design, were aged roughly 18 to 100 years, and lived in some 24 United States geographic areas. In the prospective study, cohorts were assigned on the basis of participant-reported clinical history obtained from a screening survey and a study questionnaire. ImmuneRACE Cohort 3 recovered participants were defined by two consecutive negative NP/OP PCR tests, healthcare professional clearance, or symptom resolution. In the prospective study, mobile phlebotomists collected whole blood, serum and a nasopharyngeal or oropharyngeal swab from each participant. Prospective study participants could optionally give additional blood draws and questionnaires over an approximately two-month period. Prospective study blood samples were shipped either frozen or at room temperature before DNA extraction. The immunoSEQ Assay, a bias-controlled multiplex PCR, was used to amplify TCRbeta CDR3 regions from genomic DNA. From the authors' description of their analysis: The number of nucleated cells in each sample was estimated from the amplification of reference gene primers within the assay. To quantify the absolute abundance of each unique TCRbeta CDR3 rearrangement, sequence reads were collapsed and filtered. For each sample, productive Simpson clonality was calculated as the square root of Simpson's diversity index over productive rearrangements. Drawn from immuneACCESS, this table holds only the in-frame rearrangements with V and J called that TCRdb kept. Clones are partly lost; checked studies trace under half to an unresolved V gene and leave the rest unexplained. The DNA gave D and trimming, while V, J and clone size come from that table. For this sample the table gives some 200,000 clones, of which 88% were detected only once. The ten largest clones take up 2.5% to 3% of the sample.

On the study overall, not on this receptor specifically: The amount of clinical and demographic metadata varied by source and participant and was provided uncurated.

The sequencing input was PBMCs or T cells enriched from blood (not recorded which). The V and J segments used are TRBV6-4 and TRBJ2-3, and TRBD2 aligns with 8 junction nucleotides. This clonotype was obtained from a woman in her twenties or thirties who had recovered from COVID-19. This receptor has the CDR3 CASSESGGGTDTQYF. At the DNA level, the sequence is TGTGCCAGCAGTGAGTCTGGCGGGGGGACAGATACGCAGTATTTT.